Each of the 30 T cell receptor beta chains below was sequenced from the same sample in a study of blood T cells in healthy people across ages. The second PCR ran about 6 to 12 cycles with a sample-barcoded 5' primer and J-beta primers. TCRdb ran MiXCR on the 5' RACE reads and lists one entry per CDR3 protein. The data contain about 1.4 million distinct CDR3 sequences, roughly 64% of them singletons. The sequencing input was blood. All receptors derive from a man younger than 35 in good health.

The chain carries TRBV10-2 and TRBJ1-2; D not certain. CDR3 length equals 9 residues. The germline V gene encodes CDR1 WSHSY and CDR2 SAAADI. V shed 8 bases and J shed 8 bases, with 6 bases lying between them. The CDR3 is CASGPGYTF. DNA for the CDR3: TGCGCCAGCGGTCCAGGCTACACCTTC.

The V gene is TRBV7-8, the J gene TRBJ2-3; D is unclear. The germline V gene encodes CDR1 SGHVS and CDR2 FQNEAQ. V was cut by 3 bases and J by 2 bases, with 21 bases left in between. The CDR3 runs to 18 residues. The DNA for the CDR3 is TGTGCCAGCAGCTTCAACCTCCATAGGATAACCGACACAGATACGCAGTATTTT. Translated, it gives CASSFNLHRITDTDTQYF.

This clonotype came up many times. One end of the junction is discordant with germline, which a read error may explain. The CDR3 spells CSASQGTKEKLFF. CDR3 in DNA: TGCAGTGCTAGTCAGGGGACTAAAGAAAAACTGTTTTTT. This rearrangement joins TRBV20-1 to TRBJ1-4; the D gene is possibly TRBD1 (6 bases). Looked up from germline, CDR1 is DFQATT and CDR2 is SNEGSKA (reference sequence). The CDR3 has 13 residues.

This chain joins TRBV12-3 or TRBV12-4 and TRBJ2-1; TRBD1 matches at 8 bases. J lost 8 bases, V lost 1 base, and 10 bases had no gene match. The CDR3 length is 16 residues. For the CDR3, the DNA is TGTGCCAGCAGTTTAGGCGGGACAGGACGGTTCGATGAGCAGTTCTTC. It translates to CASSLGGTGRFDEQFF.

The J gene is TRBJ2-5, the V gene TRBV12-3 or TRBV12-4; TRBD1 matches 10 bases. The CDR3 extends over 16 amino acids. The V gene end was trimmed by 5 bases and the J gene end by 3 bases; junction bases not matched to a gene: 9. The CDR3 DNA follows: TGTGCCAGCAGTCCATACCGCGGGACAGGGGAAGAGACCCAGTACTTC. This codes for CASSPYRGTGEETQYF.

J is TRBJ2-7 and V is TRBV20-1; tentatively, D is TRBD2 (5 bases). The J call is in doubt because the DNA end fits TRBJ2-5 better. CDR1 DFQATT and CDR2 SNEGSKA come from the germline V gene (reference sequence). This CDR3 spans 15 amino acids. The CDR3 sequence is CSARPGGRNVGTQYF. Here the CDR3 DNA reads TGCAGTGCTAGGCCTGGAGGCCGCAATGTAGGGACCCAGTACTTC.

The chain combines TRBV25-1 with TRBJ2-7; possible D gene TRBD2, 6 bases. The ends were cut back, 1 base at V and 3 bases at J, with 13 bases in the middle. This CDR3 comprises 15 residues. Germline values: CDR1 MGHDK, CDR2 SYGVNS. The DNA for the CDR3 is TGTGCCAGCAGTGAATCGCGGGGAACGGTCTACGAGCAGTACTTC. Translated: CASSESRGTVYEQYF.

This clonotype was counted between two and nine times. The chain recombines TRBV7-9 with TRBJ2-7; TRBD1 is a possible D gene (5 bases). V lost 5 bases and J lost 0, with 14 bases in between. CDR1 is SEHNR and CDR2 is FQNEAQ in the germline V gene (reference sequence). CDR3 length equals 15 residues. CDR3 residues: CASSQQVQSSYEQYF. CDR3 sequence (DNA): TGTGCCAGCAGCCAACAGGTCCAAAGCTCCTACGAGCAGTACTTC. Full variable domain (rest looked up from reference TRBV7-9 and TRBJ2-7): DTGVSQNPRHKITKRGQNVTFRCDPISEHNRLYWYRQTLGQGPEFLTYFQNEAQLEKSRLLSDRFSAERPKGSFSTLEIQRTEQGDSAMYLCASSQQVQSSYEQYFGPGTRLTVT.

The rearrangement links TRBV4-3 to TRBJ2-2, with 8 bases aligning to TRBD1. Trimming removed 0 bases from V and 3 bases from J; junction bases left unmatched: 3. The CDR3 is made up of 16 amino acids. Per the germline V gene, CDR1 is LGHNA and CDR2 is YSLEER. The CDR3 sequence is CASSQEGQEYTGELFF. The CDR3 DNA is TGCGCCAGCAGCCAAGAGGGACAGGAGTACACCGGGGAGCTGTTTTTT.

This clonotype was observed a handful of times. The rearrangement joins TRBV20-1 to TRBJ2-7; TRBD1 agrees at 7 bases. Germline assignment: CDR1 DFQATT and CDR2 SNEGSKA (reference sequence). Trimming removed 2 bases from V and 2 bases from J; junction bases left unmatched: 12. CDR3 length equals 16 residues. The DNA for the CDR3 is TGCAGTGCTAGATGGGACAGCGAACAGAGGCCCTACGAGCAGTACTTC. This translates into CSARWDSEQRPYEQYF.

This clonotype has a handful of counts. The chain has TRBV29-1 and TRBJ2-1; D possibly corresponds to TRBD1 (5 bases). The V gene's germline CDR1 is SQVTM and CDR2 ANQGSEA. There are 16 residues in the CDR3. V shed 4 bases and J shed 5 bases, with 21 bases lying between them. CDR3 in DNA: TGCAGCGTTGGGGCTGGGCAGGGCGGAGTCCACAATGAGCAGTTCTTC. Translated: CSVGAGQGGVHNEQFF.

This clonotype was seen a handful of times. This chain connects TRBV5-1 to TRBJ2-1; possibly TRBD2 for D (6 bases). Trimming removed 0 bases from V and 3 bases from J, with 10 bases in between. Germline V gene sequence: CDR1 SGHRS, CDR2 YFSETQ. This CDR3 region has 15 residues. The CDR3 protein is CASSLVGGNYNEQFF. For the CDR3, the DNA is TGCGCCAGCAGCTTGGTTGGGGGGAACTACAATGAGCAGTTCTTC.

This clonotype turned up a few times. V gene TRBV6-5 combines with J gene TRBJ1-2; D perhaps matches TRBD1 (5 bases). V lost 6 bases to trimming and J lost 5 bases, with 19 bases between them. The CDR3 runs to 15 residues. Germline loops: CDR1 MNHEY, CDR2 SVGAGI. The chain's CDR3 is CASSAGRLLGYGYTF. The CDR3 DNA reads TGTGCCAGCAGCGCGGGACGCCTCCTTGGATATGGCTACACCTTC.

J is TRBJ2-3 and V is TRBV5-1; 7 bases agree with TRBD2. The ends lost 1 base at V and 1 base at J; junction bases unmatched: 9. The CDR3 consists of 17 residues. The germline gives CDR1 SGHRS, CDR2 YFSETQ. CDR3 protein: CASSLLRGGGGTDTQYF. The DNA of the CDR3 is TGCGCCAGCAGCTTGCTCCGTGGGGGAGGGGGCACAGATACGCAGTATTTT.

A single count supports this clonotype. CDR3 nucleotide sequence: TGTGCCAGCAGTGATAGGCCTGTAGGGGAGCAGTACTTC. Translating it yields CASSDRPVGEQYF. The J gene is TRBJ2-7, the V gene TRBV12-3 or TRBV12-4; D call uncertain. The CDR3 loop spans 13 amino acids. V lost 5 bases, J lost 7 bases, and 15 bases lay in between.

The rearrangement joins TRBV10-3 to TRBJ2-1, with D possibly matching TRBD1 (5 bases). With the DNA end fitting TRBJ2-7 better, the J assignment may be wrong. The V gene's germline CDR1 is ENHRY and CDR2 SYGVKD. The CDR3 is 16 residues long. The CDR3 here is CAISASTGSLYNEQYF. The CDR3, as DNA: TGTGCCATCAGTGCCTCTACAGGTTCACTCTACAATGAGCAGTACTTC.

This sequence joins TRBV4-1 and TRBJ1-5; TRBD1 aligns across 12 bases. This CDR3 has 19 amino acids. V gave up 3 bases and J gave up 8 bases; unmatched junction bases: 17. The germline V gene has CDR1 MGHRA and CDR2 YSYEKL. The CDR3 DNA reads TGCGCCAGCAGCCAGACCCCGGGACAGGGGGCGGGAAGAGTCGAGCCCCAGCATTTT. It is translated as CASSQTPGQGAGRVEPQHF.

The CDR3 reads CASSLQSMDSPLHF. CDR3 nucleotides: TGTGCCAGCAGTCTTCAGAGTATGGATTCACCCCTCCACTTT. The chain couples TRBV27 to TRBJ1-6, with unresolved D. Germline V lookup: CDR1 MNHEY, CDR2 SMNVEV (reference sequence). The CDR3 runs to 14 residues. Trimming shortened V by 5 bases and J by 8 bases, and 13 bases separated the two germline ends.

This clonotype showed up just a few times. The V gene is TRBV15, the J gene TRBJ2-3; the D gene is possibly TRBD1 (6 bases). Germline values: CDR1 LNHNV, CDR2 YYDKDF (reference sequence). The CDR3 runs 15 residues. V was shortened by 0 bases and J by 9 bases, with 16 bases between the two germline ends. CDR3 sequence: CATSRDRGTIETQYF. The DNA of the CDR3 is TGTGCCACCAGCAGAGATAGGGGGACAATCGAAACGCAGTATTTT.

V is TRBV6-1 and J is TRBJ1-1; D is perhaps TRBD1 (6 bases). The germline V gene encodes CDR1 MNHNS and CDR2 SASEGT. V was trimmed by 6 bases and J by 5 bases, leaving 13 bases between them. The CDR3 has 13 amino acids. The CDR3 DNA reads TGTGCCAGCAGGGAGTCAGGGGTGACTGAAGCTTTCTTT. This gives the protein CASRESGVTEAFF.

The J gene is TRBJ1-5, the V gene TRBV4-1; possible D gene TRBD1, 5 bases. From germline, CDR1 is MGHRA and CDR2 YSYEKL. V lost 3 bases and J 3 bases, leaving 12 bases between the germline ends. This CDR3 spans 15 amino acids. DNA of the CDR3: TGCGCCAGCAGCCAGGTCGGGACCATCAATCAGCCCCAGCATTTT. Protein sequence: CASSQVGTINQPQHF.

This clonotype has only a few counts. CDR3 residues: CASSGFSGELFF. As DNA, the CDR3 is TGTGCCAGCAGTGGGTTTTCCGGGGAGCTGTTTTTT. This rearrangement joins TRBV2 to TRBJ2-2, with unresolved D. The CDR3 is 12 amino acids. Germline V gives CDR1 SNHLY, CDR2 FYNNEI. V was clipped by 4 bases and J by 6 bases, with 6 bases between them. The full variable domain, rest sourced from reference TRBV2 and TRBJ2-2, is EPEVTQTPSHQVTQMGQEVILRCVPISNHLYFYWYRQILGQKVEFLVSFYNNEISEKSEIFDDQFSVERPDGSNFTLKIRSTKLEDSAMYFCASSGFSGELFFGEGSRLTVL.

The rearrangement joins TRBV12-3 or TRBV12-4 to TRBJ1-2; tentatively, D is TRBD1 (5 bases). V lost 6 bases and J lost 6, with 14 bases in between. CDR3 length: 13 residues. DNA of the CDR3: TGTGCCAGCAGCCCAGGGCGGAATAATGGCTACACCTTC. Its translation is CASSPGRNNGYTF.

In its sample, this clonotype was seen a few times. This sequence joins TRBV29-1 and TRBJ2-7, with D maybe TRBD1 (5 bases). Germline values: CDR1 SQVTM, CDR2 ANQGSEA. The CDR3 runs 13 residues. Trimming removed 5 bases at V and 2 bases at J, with 13 bases between. CDR3 sequence reads: CSVKYQGPYEQYF. CDR3 nucleotides: TGCAGCGTTAAGTACCAGGGCCCCTACGAGCAGTACTTC.

The CDR3 sequence: CASSLALTSGGRSIQYF. The DNA for the CDR3 is TGTGCCAGCAGCTTAGCGCTGACTAGCGGGGGGCGGAGCATTCAGTACTTC. The chain links TRBV7-2 to TRBJ2-4; 13 positions agree with TRBD2. Germline CDR1 SGHTA, CDR2 FQGNSA. Unmatched junction bases numbered 8, after V lost 0 bases and J lost 9 bases. The CDR3 loop spans 17 amino acids.

The V gene is TRBV15, the J gene TRBJ2-3, with D possibly matching TRBD2 (6 bases). Per the germline V gene, CDR1 is LNHNV and CDR2 is YYDKDF (reference sequence). CDR3 length: 14 amino acids. Trimming pared 6 bases from V and 5 bases from J, leaving 15 bases between. The CDR3 bases are TGTGCCACCAGTGGCGGCCGGGGGATAGATACGCAGTATTTT. Translating gives CATSGGRGIDTQYF.

The chain has TRBV27 and TRBJ1-1; 9 bases are shared with TRBD1. Germline lookup yields CDR1 MNHEY and CDR2 SMNVEV (reference sequence). After removal of 3 bases from V and 0 bases from J, the junction contained 8 bases not matched to a gene. The CDR3 length is 17 residues. CDR3 nucleotide sequence: TGTGCCAGCAGTTTCCTACCGGGACAGGGCCTGAACACTGAAGCTTTCTTT. This sequence encodes CASSFLPGQGLNTEAFF.

The V gene is TRBV27, the J gene TRBJ2-1; D gene unclear. The V gene lost 3 bases and the J gene lost 8 bases, with 14 bases spanning the gap. Germline CDR1 reads MNHEY; CDR2 reads SMNVEV (reference sequence). This CDR3 has 14 residues. The CDR3 nucleotides read TGTGCCAGCAGTTTCTCATTTTCGGGCGATGAGCAGTTCTTC. Residues: CASSFSFSGDEQFF.

The chain recombines TRBV4-1 with TRBJ1-4; TRBD1 might be the D (5 bases). The CDR3 runs to 16 residues. V was clipped by 4 bases and J by 4 bases, with 16 bases between them. Germline assignment: CDR1 MGHRA and CDR2 YSYEKL. The CDR3 region has the DNA TGCGCCAGCAGCCGCTTCACCGGGGGTCTTAATGAAAAACTGTTTTTT. This encodes CASSRFTGGLNEKLFF.

The chain links TRBV5-1 to TRBJ1-1; a possible D gene is TRBD1 (5 bases). The CDR3 sequence is 17 residues long. V lost 0 bases and J 5 bases, leaving 20 bases between the germline ends. Per the germline V gene, CDR1 is SGHRS and CDR2 is YFSETQ. CDR3 bases: TGCGCCAGCAGCTTGGGGGGGGGTAGGACACCCGGGACTGAAGCTTTCTTT. Translated: CASSLGGGRTPGTEAFF.